Listed below are T cell receptor beta chains from one sample, sequenced in a study of cytomegalovirus exposure and HLA in healthy donors. Profiling relied on immunoSEQ multiplex PCR, and the TCRdb table lists in-frame clones only, not all of them. The sample yields some 150,000 clones, roughly 80% seen once. The sequenced material came from PBMCs. The receptors stem from a woman between 40 and 50 years old in good health and CMV-seropositive. CDR3s include the opening cysteine and the closing phenylalanine or tryptophan. Each record gives: V gene, J gene, CDR3 length, clone size, D gene, CDR3 protein, CDR3 DNA. The D gene is left open where the match is weak. Clone size, where shown, is once, few, many, or a class for clones that have expanded.

V: TRBV5-1; J: TRBJ2-2; length: 18; size: few; D: TRBD2; CDR3: CASSMITSGGLNTGELFF; DNA: TGCGCCAGCAGCATGATTACTAGCGGGGGGCTGAACACCGGGGAGCTGTTTTTT
V: TRBV21-1; J: TRBJ2-7; length: 13; size: .; D: .; CDR3: CASSKAMSDEQYF; DNA: TGTGCCAGCAGCAAAGCTATGTCAGACGAGCAGTACTTC
V: TRBV5-3; J: TRBJ2-7; length: 15; size: .; D: TRBD1; CDR3: CARRGRTGGPYEQYF; DNA: TGTGCCAGAAGGGGACGGACAGGGGGCCCCTACGAGCAGTACTTC
V: TRBV6-5; J: TRBJ2-7; length: 12; size: .; D: TRBD2; CDR3: CASSRGGYEQYF; DNA: TGTGCCAGCAGTCGGGGGGGTTACGAGCAGTACTTC
V: TRBV29-1; J: TRBJ1-5; length: 13; size: .; D: .; CDR3: CSVRDNWNQPQHF; DNA: TGCAGCGTTAGGGACAACTGGAATCAGCCCCAGCATTTT
V: TRBV6-5; J: TRBJ1-2; length: 15; size: few; D: .; CDR3: CASSSPSGGFYGYTF; DNA: TGTGCCAGCAGTTCCCCGAGCGGGGGTTTCTATGGCTACACCTTC
V: TRBV4-2; J: TRBJ2-7; length: 15; size: .; D: .; CDR3: CASSQVGLSSYEQYF; DNA: TGTGCCAGCAGCCAAGTCGGACTGAGCTCCTACGAGCAGTACTTC
V: TRBV5-4; J: TRBJ2-5; length: 13; size: .; D: .; CDR3: CASSLVGVASQYF; DNA: TGTGCCAGCAGCTTGGTCGGGGTCGCTTCCCAGTACTTC
V: TRBV9; J: TRBJ1-2; length: 16; size: few; D: TRBD1; CDR3: CASSAHSGQGMRGYTF; DNA: TGTGCCAGCAGCGCTCATTCGGGACAGGGTATGAGGGGCTACACCTTC
V: TRBV6-5; J: TRBJ2-7; length: 11; size: .; D: .; CDR3: CATSRGGEQYF; DNA: TGTGCCACATCGAGGGGGGGGGAGCAGTACTTC
V: TRBV5-5; J: TRBJ2-2; length: 17; size: .; D: TRBD2; CDR3: CASSSSLAGLFLGELFF; DNA: TGTGCCAGCAGCTCCTCTCTAGCGGGGTTGTTCCTCGGGGAGCTGTTTTTT
V: TRBV5-4; J: TRBJ2-4; length: 14; size: few; D: .; CDR3: CASNKDKGGDIQYF; DNA: TGTGCCAGCAACAAGGACAAAGGGGGGGACATTCAGTACTTC
V: TRBV25-1; J: TRBJ2-7; length: 17; size: .; D: .; CDR3: CASSATSRDKASYEQYF; DNA: TGTGCCAGCAGTGCAACCTCCCGGGACAAAGCCTCCTACGAGCAGTACTTC
V: TRBV10-1; J: TRBJ2-3; length: 13; size: once; D: .; CDR3: CASMRDNTDTQYF; DNA: TGCGCCAGCATGAGGGACAACACAGATACGCAGTATTTT
V: TRBV5-1; J: TRBJ2-7; length: 13; size: .; D: .; CDR3: CASSLGGLYEQYF; DNA: TGCGCCAGCAGCTTGGGAGGCCTCTACGAGCAGTACTTC
V: TRBV18; J: TRBJ1-1; length: 14; size: few; D: TRBD1; CDR3: CASSPSGGGAGAFF; DNA: TGTGCCAGCTCACCGTCGGGAGGGGGCGCAGGGGCTTTCTTT
V: TRBV15; J: TRBJ2-3; length: 17; size: .; D: .; CDR3: CATSRSELKVFTDTQYF; DNA: TGTGCCACCAGCCGTTCGGAGCTGAAGGTTTTCACAGATACGCAGTATTTT
V: TRBV6-5; J: TRBJ1-1; length: 11; size: few; D: TRBD1; CDR3: CASSDRGQAFF; DNA: TGTGCCAGCAGTGACAGGGGGCAAGCTTTCTTT
V: TRBV29-1; J: TRBJ1-1; length: 12; size: .; D: .; CDR3: CSVGQMNTEAFF; DNA: TGCAGCGTTGGACAGATGAACACTGAAGCTTTCTTT
V: TRBV27; J: TRBJ2-1; length: 15; size: .; D: .; CDR3: CASSLGLTNYNEQFF; DNA: TGTGCCAGCAGTTTAGGACTAACCAACTACAATGAGCAGTTCTTC
V: TRBV5-1; J: TRBJ1-1; length: 15; size: .; D: .; CDR3: CASSSQVGVGTEAFF; DNA: TGCGCCAGCAGCTCTCAGGTCGGGGTTGGGACTGAAGCTTTCTTT
V: TRBV28; J: TRBJ1-2; length: 14; size: .; D: .; CDR3: CASSLGGQFYGYTF; DNA: TGTGCCAGCAGTTTGGGCGGACAGTTCTATGGCTACACCTTC
V: TRBV27; J: TRBJ2-7; length: 14; size: .; D: .; CDR3: CASSSVRGIYEQYF; DNA: TGTGCCAGCAGTTCCGTCAGGGGTATCTACGAGCAGTACTTC
V: TRBV25-1; J: TRBJ1-1; length: 13; size: .; D: .; CDR3: CASSATGNTEAFF; DNA: TGTGCCAGCAGTGCTACAGGGAACACTGAAGCTTTCTTT
V: TRBV19; J: TRBJ2-7; length: 12; size: .; D: .; CDR3: CASSIGLHEQYF; DNA: TGTGCCAGTAGTATAGGTCTCCACGAGCAGTACTTC
V: TRBV19; J: TRBJ2-5; length: 13; size: .; D: .; CDR3: CASSIGQQETQYF; DNA: TGTGCCAGTAGTATTGGTCAGCAAGAGACCCAGTACTTC
V: TRBV28; J: TRBJ2-7; length: 15; size: .; D: TRBD1; CDR3: CASRTTGQGRYEQYF; DNA: TGTGCCAGCAGGACCACGGGACAGGGAAGGTACGAGCAGTACTTC
V: TRBV20-1; J: TRBJ1-5; length: 11; size: .; D: .; CDR3: CSARSEGPQHF; DNA: TGCAGTGCTAGGTCTGAGGGGCCCCAGCATTTT
V: TRBV6-1; J: TRBJ1-1; length: 15; size: once; D: TRBD1; CDR3: CASSEAGQLTTEAFF; DNA: TGTGCCAGCAGTGAAGCGGGACAGCTTACGACTGAAGCTTTCTTT
V: TRBV29-1; J: TRBJ1-1; length: 13; size: .; D: .; CDR3: CSVSYGGGTEAFF; DNA: TGCAGCGTTTCCTATGGTGGTGGCACTGAAGCTTTCTTT
V: TRBV7-3; J: TRBJ2-7; length: 15; size: .; D: .; CDR3: CASSAGEKGVEEQYF; DNA: TGTGCCAGCAGCGCCGGAGAAAAAGGGGTAGAGGAGCAGTACTTC
V: TRBV15; J: TRBJ1-2; length: 17; size: .; D: TRBD1; CDR3: CATSRDPLKRGGLGYTF; DNA: TGTGCCACCAGCAGAGATCCCCTTAAGAGAGGGGGCCTGGGCTACACCTTC
V: TRBV7-9; J: TRBJ1-1; length: 15; size: .; D: TRBD1; CDR3: CASSPRTGGHTEAFF; DNA: TGTGCCAGCAGCCCCCGGACAGGGGGCCACACTGAAGCTTTCTTT
V: TRBV11-3; J: TRBJ2-5; length: 15; size: .; D: TRBD2; CDR3: CASSLRAGVTETQYF; DNA: TGTGCCAGCAGCTTAAGGGCGGGAGTCACGGAGACCCAGTACTTC
V: TRBV5-1; J: TRBJ2-1; length: 19; size: .; D: TRBD2; CDR3: CASSLAGTSGGRTRNEQFF; DNA: TGCGCCAGCAGCTTGGCCGGGACTAGCGGGGGGCGTACAAGGAATGAGCAGTTCTTC
V: TRBV15; J: TRBJ2-1; length: 14; size: .; D: .; CDR3: CATSRPSSYNEQFF; DNA: TGTGCCACCAGTCGTCCGAGCTCCTACAATGAGCAGTTCTTC
V: TRBV7-9; J: TRBJ1-1; length: 15; size: .; D: TRBD1; CDR3: CASSSHPGTGSQAFF; DNA: TGTGCCAGCAGCTCTCACCCCGGGACAGGGTCACAAGCTTTCTTT
V: TRBV7-9; J: TRBJ2-6; length: 18; size: .; D: TRBD1; CDR3: CASSLGGQVSVGANVLTF; DNA: TGTGCCAGCAGTTTAGGTGGACAGGTGTCTGTTGGGGCCAACGTCCTGACTTTC
V: TRBV7-9; J: TRBJ1-1; length: 16; size: few; D: .; CDR3: CASFGRSGIRNTEAFF; DNA: TGTGCCAGCTTTGGGCGTAGCGGGATTCGTAACACTGAAGCTTTCTTT
V: TRBV27; J: TRBJ1-1; length: 13; size: .; D: .; CDR3: CASSITRNTEAFF; DNA: TGTGCCAGCAGTATCACAAGAAACACTGAAGCTTTCTTT
V: TRBV6-1; J: TRBJ2-6; length: 14; size: .; D: TRBD2; CDR3: CASTGGAGANVLTF; DNA: TGTGCCAGCACGGGGGGGGCTGGGGCCAACGTCCTGACTTTC
V: TRBV19; J: TRBJ1-4; length: 13; size: few; D: .; CDR3: CASSPHNNEKLFF; DNA: TGTGCCAGTAGTCCCCACAATAATGAAAAACTGTTTTTT
V: TRBV5-1; J: TRBJ1-5; length: 17; size: .; D: TRBD1; CDR3: CASSLGTGDGSNQPQHF; DNA: TGCGCCAGCAGCCTTGGGACAGGGGATGGGAGCAATCAGCCCCAGCATTTT
V: TRBV28; J: TRBJ2-6; length: 14; size: .; D: .; CDR3: CASSFRGRANVLTF; DNA: TGTGCCAGCAGTTTCAGGGGACGGGCCAACGTCCTGACTTTC
V: TRBV7-8; J: TRBJ2-1; length: 15; size: few; D: TRBD1; CDR3: CASSADRGSYNEQFF; DNA: TGTGCCAGCAGCGCCGACAGGGGTTCCTACAATGAGCAGTTCTTC
V: TRBV4-1; J: TRBJ2-7; length: 18; size: once; D: TRBD2; CDR3: CASSQGFSGGLLLHEQYF; DNA: TGCGCCAGCAGCCAAGGGTTCAGCGGGGGCCTACTATTGCACGAGCAGTACTTC
V: TRBV10-3; J: TRBJ2-5; length: 14; size: .; D: TRBD2; CDR3: CAIRRGLAEETQYF; DNA: TGTGCCATCAGGAGGGGACTAGCGGAAGAGACCCAGTACTTC
V: TRBV7-2; J: TRBJ2-1; length: 15; size: .; D: .; CDR3: CASSPSGILLREQFF; DNA: TGTGCCAGCAGCCCGTCGGGGATCCTGCTTCGGGAGCAGTTCTTC
V: TRBV7-9; J: TRBJ1-4; length: 15; size: once; D: .; CDR3: CASSLSLGGEEKLFF; DNA: TGTGCCAGCAGCTTATCTCTAGGGGGGGAAGAAAAACTGTTTTTT
V: TRBV30; J: TRBJ2-5; length: 15; size: .; D: TRBD2; CDR3: CAWSRQRGNRETQYF; DNA: TGTGCCTGGAGTCGACAGCGGGGGAATAGAGAGACCCAGTACTTC
V: TRBV19; J: TRBJ1-2; length: 15; size: .; D: .; CDR3: CASSSPREGAYGYTF; DNA: TGTGCCAGTAGTAGTCCCAGGGAAGGGGCATATGGCTACACCTTC
V: TRBV5-1; J: TRBJ2-7; length: 14; size: .; D: TRBD2; CDR3: CASSLSTSVSEQYF; DNA: TGCGCCAGCAGCTTGTCGACTAGCGTCTCCGAGCAGTACTTC
V: TRBV2; J: TRBJ1-1; length: 12; size: .; D: .; CDR3: CASSAGLRGAFF; DNA: TGTGCCAGCAGTGCGGGCCTAAGGGGAGCTTTCTTT
V: TRBV5-1; J: TRBJ2-7; length: 12; size: .; D: .; CDR3: CASAGSVYEQYF; DNA: TGCGCCAGCGCGGGCAGCGTCTACGAGCAGTACTTC
V: TRBV9; J: TRBJ2-2; length: 16; size: once; D: TRBD2; CDR3: CASSLSGTSSTGELFF; DNA: TGTGCCAGCAGCCTCTCCGGGACTAGCAGCACCGGGGAGCTGTTTTTT
V: TRBV27; J: TRBJ2-1; length: 16; size: once; D: TRBD2; CDR3: CASSSAGSAPFNEQFF; DNA: TGTGCCAGCAGTTCAGCGGGGAGCGCTCCTTTCAATGAGCAGTTCTTC
V: TRBV5-4; J: TRBJ2-5; length: 14; size: .; D: .; CDR3: CASSLELAEETQYF; DNA: TGTGCCAGCAGCTTGGAACTAGCAGAAGAGACCCAGTACTTC
V: TRBV5-4; J: TRBJ1-1; length: 15; size: .; D: .; CDR3: CASSLVAGADTEAFF; DNA: TGTGCCAGCAGCTTGGTAGCAGGGGCGGACACTGAAGCTTTCTTT
V: TRBV4-1; J: TRBJ2-2; length: 18; size: .; D: .; CDR3: CASSPLRMNRENTGELFF; DNA: TGCGCCAGCAGCCCCTTAAGGATGAACCGGGAGAACACCGGGGAGCTGTTTTTT
V: TRBV6-1; J: TRBJ1-5; length: 15; size: .; D: .; CDR3: CASSEDGQNNQPQHF; DNA: TGTGCCAGCAGTGAAGACGGACAGAACAATCAGCCCCAGCATTTT